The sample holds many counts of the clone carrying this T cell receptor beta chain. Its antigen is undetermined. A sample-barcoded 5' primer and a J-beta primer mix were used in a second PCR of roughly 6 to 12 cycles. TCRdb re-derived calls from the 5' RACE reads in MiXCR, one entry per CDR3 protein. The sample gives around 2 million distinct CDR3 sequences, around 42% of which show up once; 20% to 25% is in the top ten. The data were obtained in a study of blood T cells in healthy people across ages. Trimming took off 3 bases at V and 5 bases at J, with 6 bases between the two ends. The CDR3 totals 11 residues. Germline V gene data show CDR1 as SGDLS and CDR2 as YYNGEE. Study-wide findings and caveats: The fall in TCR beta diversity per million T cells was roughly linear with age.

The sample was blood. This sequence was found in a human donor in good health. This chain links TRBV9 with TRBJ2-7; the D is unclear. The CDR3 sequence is CASSAANEQYF. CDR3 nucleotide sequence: TGTGCCAGCAGCGCCGCCAACGAGCAGTACTTC.